These T cell receptor beta chains were read from a single sample in a study of blood T cell repertoires in COVID-19. Data came from immunoSEQ multiplex PCR; TCRdb stores just in-frame clones and leaves some out. The table records about 210,000 clones, approximately 90% of them present only once. The sample was peripheral blood. The receptors were gathered from a man in his thirties or forties with acute or convalescent COVID-19. Both conserved end residues are part of each CDR3. The D gene is left open where the match is weak.

>NA|TRBJ2-3|TRBV7-2|14
CASSLIGSTDTQYF
TGTGCCAGCAGCTTAATTGGCAGCACAGATACGCAGTATTTT
>NA|TRBJ2-3|TRBV3-1/TRBV3-2|15
CASSTRGYQTDTQYF
TGTGCCAGCAGCACACGGGGGTACCAGACAGATACGCAGTATTTT
>TRBD1|TRBJ1-5|TRBV4-2|17
CASSQDFGTGVGQPQHF
TGTGCCAGCAGCCAAGATTTCGGGACAGGCGTTGGCCAGCCCCAGCATTTT
>TRBD1|TRBJ2-2|TRBV9|14
CASSVGTGAGELFF
TGTGCCAGCAGCGTGGGGACAGGGGCCGGGGAGCTGTTTTTT
>NA|TRBJ2-3|TRBV15|16
CATSAPSGSSTDTQYF
TGTGCCACCAGCGCTCCCTCGGGGTCTAGCACAGATACGCAGTATTTT
>NA|TRBJ1-5|TRBV27|15
CASSYEGRIGQPQHF
TGTGCCAGCAGTTATGAGGGCAGGATAGGGCAGCCCCAGCATTTT
>NA|TRBJ2-1|TRBV5-1|14
CASSFFREGNEQFF
TGCGCCAGCAGCTTTTTCAGGGAAGGCAATGAGCAGTTCTTC
>NA|TRBJ2-1|TRBV9|15
CASSVVSSIPNEQFF
TGTGCCAGCAGCGTAGTGTCTAGTATCCCCAATGAGCAGTTCTTC
>NA|TRBJ2-7|TRBV18|14
CASSPPNSFGEQYF
TGTGCCAGCTCACCACCGAACAGCTTTGGGGAGCAGTACTTC
>NA|TRBJ1-2|TRBV1|17
CTSSQASWDREGDGYTF
TGCACCAGCAGCCAAGCTTCCTGGGACAGGGAAGGGGATGGCTACACCTTC
>TRBD1|TRBJ1-5|TRBV2|15
CASNPGQGVNQPQHF
TGTGCCAGCAACCCAGGACAGGGGGTTAATCAGCCCCAGCATTTT
>TRBD2|TRBJ2-1|TRBV10-3|12
CAIAGDAGEQFF
TGTGCCATCGCGGGGGACGCGGGTGAGCAGTTCTTC
>TRBD1|TRBJ2-7|TRBV29-1|12
CSVFAGGFEQYF
TGCAGCGTCTTCGCAGGGGGCTTCGAGCAGTACTTC
>NA|TRBJ1-2|TRBV21-1|15
CASSRDRVLVDGYTF
TGTGCCAGCAGCCGGGACAGGGTTTTGGTTGATGGCTACACCTTC
>NA|TRBJ1-3|TRBV5-6|14
CASSSRGSGYTIYF
TGTGCCAGCAGCTCCCGAGGTAGCGGCTACACCATATATTTT
>TRBD2|TRBJ2-1|TRBV27|18
CASRKGLAGGPLGNEQFF
TGTGCCAGCAGAAAGGGACTAGCGGGAGGGCCTCTTGGCAATGAGCAGTTCTTC
>NA|TRBJ1-3|TRBV7-9|14
CASSLTRSGNTIYF
TGTGCCAGCAGCTTAACTCGCTCTGGAAACACCATATATTTT
>TRBD1|TRBJ2-7|TRBV5-5|14
CASTRGSPLDEQYF
TGTGCCAGCACCAGGGGGAGTCCGCTTGACGAGCAGTACTTC
>TRBD1|TRBJ1-6|TRBV5-6|16
CASSLWGGTGNSPLHF
TGTGCCAGCAGCTTGTGGGGGGGGACAGGGAATTCACCCCTCCACTTT
>NA|TRBJ2-2|TRBV5-8|14
CASSLGQYTGELFF
TGTGCCAGCAGCTTGGGTCAGTACACCGGGGAGCTGTTTTTT
>TRBD1|TRBJ2-5|TRBV5-1|16
CASSDGQAMGKETQYF
TGCGCCAGCAGCGACGGACAGGCTATGGGGAAAGAGACCCAGTACTTC
>TRBD1|TRBJ2-1|TRBV9|16
CASSSSQGAKRDEQFF
TGTGCCAGCAGCTCTTCCCAGGGGGCGAAAAGAGATGAGCAGTTCTTC
>TRBD2|TRBJ2-1|TRBV11-2|15
CASSRTSGGNNEQFF
TGTGCCAGCAGCAGGACTAGCGGGGGTAACAATGAGCAGTTCTTC
>NA|TRBJ2-7|TRBV18|16
CASSTTAGRNSYEQYF
TGTGCCAGCTCTACAACCGCGGGCAGAAACTCCTACGAGCAGTACTTC
>TRBD1|TRBJ2-7|TRBV11-1|14
CASSFKTGASEQYF
TGTGCCAGCAGCTTTAAGACAGGGGCGTCCGAGCAGTACTTC
>TRBD1|TRBJ1-5|TRBV28|15
CASSSPGQGTRPQHF
TGTGCCAGCAGTTCACCGGGACAGGGTACGAGGCCCCAGCATTTT
>NA|TRBJ2-7|TRBV2|11
CAGRTDNEQYF
TGTGCCGGCAGGACCGACAACGAGCAGTACTTC
>NA|TRBJ2-7|TRBV30|15
CAWAHQGGILDEQYF
TGTGCCTGGGCCCATCAGGGGGGAATTCTCGACGAGCAGTACTTC
>TRBD1|TRBJ1-4|TRBV18|12
CASSSQGQGLFF
TGTGCCAGCTCATCCCAGGGACAGGGCCTGTTTTTT